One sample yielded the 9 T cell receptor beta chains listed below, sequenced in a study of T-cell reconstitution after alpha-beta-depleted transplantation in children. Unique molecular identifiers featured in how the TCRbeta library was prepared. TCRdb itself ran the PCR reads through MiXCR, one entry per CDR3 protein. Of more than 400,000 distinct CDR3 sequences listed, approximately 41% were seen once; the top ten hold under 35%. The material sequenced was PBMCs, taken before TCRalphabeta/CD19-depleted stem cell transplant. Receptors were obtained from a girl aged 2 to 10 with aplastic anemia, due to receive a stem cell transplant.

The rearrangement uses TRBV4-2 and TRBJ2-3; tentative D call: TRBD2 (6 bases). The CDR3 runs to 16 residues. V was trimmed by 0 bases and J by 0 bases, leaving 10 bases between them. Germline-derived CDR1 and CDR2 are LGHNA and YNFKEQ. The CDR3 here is CASSQDTTRSTDTQYF. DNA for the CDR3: TGTGCCAGCAGCCAAGATACGACTAGGAGCACAGATACGCAGTATTTT.

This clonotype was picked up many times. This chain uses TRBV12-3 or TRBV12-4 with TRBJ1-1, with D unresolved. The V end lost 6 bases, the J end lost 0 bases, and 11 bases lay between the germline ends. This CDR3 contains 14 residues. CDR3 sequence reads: CASRAGHLNTEAFF. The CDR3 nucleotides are TGTGCCAGCAGGGCCGGGCATTTGAACACTGAAGCTTTCTTT.

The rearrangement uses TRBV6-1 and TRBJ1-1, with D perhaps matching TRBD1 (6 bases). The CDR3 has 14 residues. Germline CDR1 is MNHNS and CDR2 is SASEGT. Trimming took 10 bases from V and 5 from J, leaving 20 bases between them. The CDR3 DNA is TGTGCCATTCATAAGGGGGGGGCAGGTACTGAAGCTTTCTTT. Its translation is CAIHKGGAGTEAFF.

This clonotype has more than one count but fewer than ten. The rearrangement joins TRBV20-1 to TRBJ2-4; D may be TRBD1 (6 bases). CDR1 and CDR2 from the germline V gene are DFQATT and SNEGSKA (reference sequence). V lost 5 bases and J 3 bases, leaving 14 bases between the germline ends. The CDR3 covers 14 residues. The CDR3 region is CSAAPGHLKNIQYF. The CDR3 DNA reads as TGCAGTGCTGCCCCGGGACACCTCAAAAACATTCAGTACTTC.

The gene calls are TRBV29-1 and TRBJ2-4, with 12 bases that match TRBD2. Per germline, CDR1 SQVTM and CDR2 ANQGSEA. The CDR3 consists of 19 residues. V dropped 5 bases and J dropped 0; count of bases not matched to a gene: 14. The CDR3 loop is CSVRGLAGQTLLAKNIQYF. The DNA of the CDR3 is TGCAGCGTTCGTGGACTAGCGGGACAAACGTTACTAGCCAAAAACATTCAGTACTTC.

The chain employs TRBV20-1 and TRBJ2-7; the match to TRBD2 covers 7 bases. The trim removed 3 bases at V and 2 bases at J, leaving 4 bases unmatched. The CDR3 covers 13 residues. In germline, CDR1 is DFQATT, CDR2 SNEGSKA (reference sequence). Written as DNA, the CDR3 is TGCAGTGCTAGGTCTGGGGGGGCCTACGAGCAGTACTTC. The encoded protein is CSARSGGAYEQYF.

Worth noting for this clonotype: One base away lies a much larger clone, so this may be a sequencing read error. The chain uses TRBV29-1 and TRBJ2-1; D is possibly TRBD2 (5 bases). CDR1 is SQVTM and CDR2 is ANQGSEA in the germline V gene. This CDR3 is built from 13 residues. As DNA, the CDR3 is TGCAGCGTTGAGAGCGGCCGCTACAATGAGCCGTTCTTC. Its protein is CSVESGRYNEPFF.

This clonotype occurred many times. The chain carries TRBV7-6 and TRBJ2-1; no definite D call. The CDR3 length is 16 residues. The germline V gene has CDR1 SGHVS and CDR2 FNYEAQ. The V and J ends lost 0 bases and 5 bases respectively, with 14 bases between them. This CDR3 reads CASSLAAAGWDNEQFF. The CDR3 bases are TGTGCCAGCAGCTTAGCGGCGGCAGGTTGGGACAATGAGCAGTTCTTC.

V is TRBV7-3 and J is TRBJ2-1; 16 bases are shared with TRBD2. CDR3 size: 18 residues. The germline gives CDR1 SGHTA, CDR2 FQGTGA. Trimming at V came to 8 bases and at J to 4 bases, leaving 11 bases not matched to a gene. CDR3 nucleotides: TGTGCCAGCGCTCGCGCTGGGACTAGCGGGAGGGTTTACAATGAGCAGTTCTTC. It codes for CASARAGTSGRVYNEQFF.